Sequencing of this T cell receptor (beta chain) was carried out in a study of cytomegalovirus exposure and HLA in healthy donors. Germline CDR1 SGHRS, CDR2 YFSETQ. V was trimmed by 0 bases and J by 3 bases, leaving 9 bases between them. The CDR3 runs 14 residues. Vbeta (60) and Jbeta (13) primers were used in the PCR. TCRdb keeps only in-frame clones here, not all; method: immunoSEQ multiplex PCR. The listing records 160,000 or so clones. The chain carries TRBV5-1 and TRBJ1-2, with a possible D match to TRBD1 (5 bases). This receptor was identified in a man aged 30 to 45 in good health and CMV-seronegative. The sample comprised PBMCs. The CDR3 protein is CASSLDSGYYGYTF. CDR3 bases: TGCGCCAGCAGCTTGGACTCAGGGTACTATGGCTACACCTTC.